Below, one TCR beta chain is given with its context. These data originate in a study of blood T cell repertoires in COVID-19. The CDR3 totals 15 residues. Germline lookup yields CDR1 MNHEY and CDR2 SMNVEV (reference sequence). V shed 7 bases and J 1 base; nucleotides not matched to a gene: 8. Authors' methods: Amplifying reference gene primers gave estimates of nucleated cell counts. Clones were read by immunoSEQ multiplex PCR, and TCRdb kept only the in-frame ones, dropping some. The V and J calls and clone size come from that table; D and trimming were worked out from the DNA. In the table there are roughly 120,000 clones, about four fifths of which are singletons.

Input material: peripheral blood. This sequence was found in a woman of 80 years or more with acute or convalescent COVID-19. This sequence joins TRBV27 and TRBJ2-3; TRBD2 agrees at 7 bases. The CDR3 sequence is CASTSGLAGTDTQYF. DNA of the CDR3: TGTGCCAGCACCTCGGGTCTAGCGGGCACAGATACGCAGTATTTT.